The present T cell receptor beta chain was sequenced within a study of blood T cell repertoires in COVID-19. Looked up from germline, CDR1 is SQVTM and CDR2 is ANQGSEA. This CDR3 is built from 13 residues. V was pared by 4 bases and J by 2 bases, with 12 bases between. Original handling: Amplification with reference gene primers provided the estimates of nucleated cell counts. TCRdb keeps only in-frame clones here, not all; method: immunoSEQ multiplex PCR. Clone size and the V and J calls come from that table; the DNA yielded D and trimming. The sample records approximately 81,000 clones, around 89% being singletons.

The J gene is TRBJ2-7, the V gene TRBV29-1; D remains unclear. This TCR was recovered from a woman aged 50 to 60 with acute COVID-19. Sequences were obtained from PBMCs or T cells enriched from blood (not recorded which). The chain's CDR3 is CSVGSIFTYEQYF. The CDR3 DNA reads as TGCAGCGTTGGTAGTATTTTTACCTACGAGCAGTACTTC.